The T cell receptor (beta chain) under discussion was sequenced for a study of blood T cell repertoires in COVID-19. As regards this clone: The sample contains more than one DNA sequence encoding this CDR3.

This table comes from immunoSEQ multiplex PCR, and its TCRdb copy is limited to in-frame clones, with some not included. Here the sample spans roughly 150,000 clones, 76% being singletons. V lost 3 bases to trimming and J lost 4 bases; unmatched junction nucleotides: 2. The CDR3 loop spans 13 amino acids. Germline V gives CDR1 SGHVS, CDR2 FNYEAQ. The origin of this receptor is a man in his sixties with acute or convalescent COVID-19. Sequenced material: peripheral blood. The chain combines TRBV7-6 with TRBJ1-2, with 7 bases fitting TRBD1. This chain's CDR3 is CASSFAGGYGYTF. The CDR3 nucleotides read TGTGCCAGCAGCTTTGCAGGGGGCTATGGCTACACCTTC. Full variable domain (outside the CDR3, taken from reference TRBV7-6 and TRBJ1-2): GAGVSQSPRYKVTKRGQDVALRCDPISGHVSLYWYRQALGQGPEFLTYFNYEAQQDKSGLPNDRFSAERPEGSISTLTIQRTEQRDSAMYRCASSFAGGYGYTFGSGTRLTVV.